A selection of T cell receptor beta chains follows, all from one sample in a study of T cells in Graves' hyperthyroidism and ophthalmopathy. TCRdb ran MiXCR on the multiplex PCR reads and lists one entry per CDR3 protein. The data show approximately 410,000 distinct CDR3 sequences, under 15% seen once. Sequenced material: blood. Receptors originate from a man younger than 30 with Graves' ophthalmopathy. Both conserved end residues are part of each CDR3. A D gene is named only where the DNA matches it firmly. Rows may omit the clone size; those that give it use once, few, many or a size class.

TRBJ2-3 TRBV7-9 TRBD1 many TGTGCCAGCAGCTCAGGACAGGGGGCTTATCCGGCAGATACGCAGTATTTT CASSSGQGAYPADTQYF
TRBJ1-1 TRBV12-3/TRBV12-4 . many TGTGCCAGCAGCTTCGGTGGGACTGAAGCTTTCTTT CASSFGGTEAFF
TRBJ2-5 TRBV12-3/TRBV12-4 TRBD1 many TGTGCCAGCAGTGGACAGGAAGAGACCCAGTACTTC CASSGQEETQYF
TRBJ2-3 TRBV3-1 . many TGTGCCAGCAGCCTGAGAGGGCAGTCTAGCACAGATACGCAGTATTTT CASSLRGQSSTDTQYF
TRBJ2-1 TRBV6-2/TRBV6-3 TRBD2 few TGTGCCAGCAGTTACGGCCTAGCGGGAGTCAATGAGCAGTTCTTC CASSYGLAGVNEQFF
TRBJ2-5 TRBV12-3/TRBV12-4 TRBD1 . TGTGCCAGCAGCCGAACGACAGGGGGCAGTGAGGCCCAGTACTTC CASSRTTGGSEAQYF
TRBJ2-3 TRBV3-1 . many TGTGCCAGCAGCCCACCGGGTGGGCGCACAGATACGCAGTATTTT CASSPPGGRTDTQYF
TRBJ1-1 TRBV12-3/TRBV12-4 . many TGTGCCAGCAGAGCTAATTCGGAAGCTTTCTTT CASRANSEAFF
TRBJ2-7 TRBV20-1 . . TGCAGTGCTTCACTTTCCGGGACCCCCTACGAGCAGTACTTC CSASLSGTPYEQYF
TRBJ2-3 TRBV4-2 . many TGTGCCAGCAGCTCGGGACTGCTCACAGATACGCAGTATTTT CASSSGLLTDTQYF
TRBJ2-7 TRBV5-1 . . TGCGCCAGCAGCTGGGGGACCTTGCCTGAGCCGGGCGACTCCTACGAGCAGTACTTC CASSWGTLPEPGDSYEQYF
TRBJ2-7 TRBV27 . many TGTGCCAGCAGTTTATTTGGGATCTTATCTGACGAGCAGTACTTC CASSLFGILSDEQYF
TRBJ2-2 TRBV3-1 . many TGTGCCAGCAACAGTCGGGTAGCAGCGAACACCGGGGAGCTGTTTTTT CASNSRVAANTGELFF
TRBJ2-3 TRBV5-6 TRBD1 many TGTGCCAGCAGCTGGGACAGTGTTCCGCAGTATTTT CASSWDSVPQYF
TRBJ2-3 TRBV12-3/TRBV12-4 . many TGTGCCAGCAGTTACGGAGGGTTGGCGCAGTATTTT CASSYGGLAQYF
TRBJ2-1 TRBV10-3 . many TGTGCCATCAGTGAGTCTAGCGGCCACAATGAGCAGTTCTTC CAISESSGHNEQFF
TRBJ2-2 TRBV3-1 . many TGTGCCAGCAGCCAAGATCCGACGGGGCTCCTATCCGGGGAGCTGTTTTTT CASSQDPTGLLSGELFF
TRBJ1-4 TRBV28 TRBD1 many TGTGCCAGCAGTTTAACCGGGACAGGGGATGAAAAACTGTTTTTT CASSLTGTGDEKLFF
TRBJ2-4 TRBV11-2 . medium-sized TGTGCCAGCAGCCCCGGTAGAGGGTCGCAGAACATTCAGTACTTC CASSPGRGSQNIQYF
TRBJ2-5 TRBV29-1 . . TGCAGCGTTGTTAGCCAAGAGACCCAGTACTTC CSVVSQETQYF
TRBJ2-3 TRBV20-1 TRBD2 many TGCAGTGCTAGCCAAGGACTAGCGGGGGTGGGAGATACGCAGTATTTT CSASQGLAGVGDTQYF
TRBJ2-6 TRBV29-1 . . TGCAGCGTAGGGACCGCTAGCTCTGGGGCCAACGTCCTGACTTTC CSVGTASSGANVLTF
TRBJ1-3 TRBV20-1 . many TGCAGTGCTAGGATACGGACAGTTGGAAACACCATATATTTT CSARIRTVGNTIYF
TRBJ2-3 TRBV13 TRBD2 few TGTGCCAGCAGAAACCTAGCGGGGGGGAGCACAGATACGCAGTATTTT CASRNLAGGSTDTQYF
TRBJ2-2 TRBV6-1 . few TGTGCCAGCAGTGAATTCATCCAGTCAAGGTTTTTT CASSEFIQSRFF
TRBJ1-1 TRBV15 TRBD1 many TGTGCCACCAGCAGAGGGGTGCAGGGGGCGCGAAACACTGAAGCTTTCTTT CATSRGVQGARNTEAFF
TRBJ2-7 TRBV28 TRBD2 many TGTGCCAGCGGCACGGGGGGGTGGTACGAGCAGTACTTC CASGTGGWYEQYF
TRBJ2-2 TRBV6-1 . few TGTGCCAGCTATAAGGGGGACACCGGGGAGCTGTTTTTT CASYKGDTGELFF
TRBJ2-3 TRBV18 TRBD2 many TGTGCCAGCTCACCAGTCAGGAAAGCGGGGGGACAAAAAGATACGCAGTATTTT CASSPVRKAGGQKDTQYF
TRBJ2-7 TRBV18 TRBD1 . TGTGCCAGCTCACCTAACTCCGACCTCACAGGGGTGCAGTACTTC CASSPNSDLTGVQYF
TRBJ1-2 TRBV27 . many TGTGCCAGCAGTTTAGAGAGCGGCAGCCAGTTTTATGGCTACACCTTC CASSLESGSQFYGYTF
TRBJ1-1 TRBV5-1 . few TGCGCCAGCAGCTCGGAGGGGATTCAAGCTTTCTTT CASSSEGIQAFF
TRBJ2-6 TRBV5-5 TRBD1 few TGTGCCAGCAGCTTGGAAGGGACAGGGGTTTTCTCCGGGGCCAACGTCCTGACTTTC CASSLEGTGVFSGANVLTF
TRBJ1-1 TRBV12-3/TRBV12-4 TRBD1 many TGTGCCAGCACGCTGCCCGGGACAGGGGCTGAAGCTTTCTTT CASTLPGTGAEAFF
TRBJ2-2 TRBV20-1 TRBD2 many TGCAGTGCTAGAGATCTAGGGAGGGGTGAGACCGGGGAGCTGTTTTTT CSARDLGRGETGELFF
TRBJ1-1 TRBV18 . many TGTGCCAGCTCACGGGGGGGTAGCCCGGGTACTGAAGCTTTCTTT CASSRGGSPGTEAFF
TRBJ2-1 TRBV20-1 TRBD2 . TGCAGTGCTAGAGTAGCGGGCTACAATGAGCAGTTCTTC CSARVAGYNEQFF
TRBJ2-1 TRBV27 . . TGTGCCAGCAGTTTAGGTGACAATGGGCAGTTCTTC CASSLGDNGQFF
TRBJ1-2 TRBV30 . many TGTGCCTGGAGTACCGGGACTCATGGCTACACCTTC CAWSTGTHGYTF
TRBJ2-7 TRBV7-8 TRBD1 many TGTGCCAGCAGCCAACACTCAGGTGGGACAGGGACCTACGAGCAGTACTTC CASSQHSGGTGTYEQYF
TRBJ1-4 TRBV7-2 . few TGTGCCAGCAGCTTAGCGGGAAAGGGGAATGAAAAACTGTTTTTT CASSLAGKGNEKLFF
TRBJ2-5 TRBV7-9 . once TGTGCCAGCAGCTTAGGAGTCGCGTTGTACTTC CASSLGVALYF
TRBJ2-2 TRBV2 . many TGTGCCAGCAGTTGGAGCTACACCGGGGAGCTGTTTTTT CASSWSYTGELFF
TRBJ1-2 TRBV30 . many TGTGCCGGCCAGGAAGGCGGCTACACCTTC CAGQEGGYTF
TRBJ2-2 TRBV10-3 . . TGTGCCATCAGTGAGCCTCTGGGTGTAGCACTGAACACCGGGGAGCTGTTTTTT CAISEPLGVALNTGELFF
TRBJ1-1 TRBV7-9 . many TGTGCCAGCAGCTCCACCATATTCAACACTGAAGCTTTCTTT CASSSTIFNTEAFF
TRBJ1-2 TRBV6-1 . . TGTGCCAGCAGTTATGGAATACAGGTGAACTATGGCTACACCTTC CASSYGIQVNYGYTF
TRBJ2-6 TRBV18 TRBD1 . TGTGCCAGCTCACCAAGGGGGCCTCAGCTACCTGGGGCCAACGTCCTGACTTTC CASSPRGPQLPGANVLTF
TRBJ2-7 TRBV5-1 TRBD1 many TGCGCCAGCAGCTCGGGAAGGACAGGGGGCTACGAGCAGTACTTC CASSSGRTGGYEQYF
TRBJ2-2 TRBV11-1 TRBD2 many TGTGCCAGCAGCGCCCTAGCGGGAGGCACCGGGGAGCTGTTTTTT CASSALAGGTGELFF
TRBJ2-3 TRBV4-2 . many TGTGCCAGCAGCCAAGAAGGGGCGAGGGATACGCAGTATTTT CASSQEGARDTQYF
TRBJ1-1 TRBV2 . many TGTGCCAGCAGTGAAGCGCAGACCGTCACTGAAGCTTTCTTT CASSEAQTVTEAFF
TRBJ2-2 TRBV5-1 . . TGCGCCAGCAGCACCCGACAAAACACCGGGGAGCTGTTTTTT CASSTRQNTGELFF
TRBJ2-2 TRBV6-1 . many TGTGCCAGCAGTGAAGGCAGTACCGGGGAGCTGTTTTTT CASSEGSTGELFF
TRBJ1-3 TRBV7-6 TRBD1 many TGTGCCAGCAGCTTAACGACAGGGGGGACTGGAAACACCATATATTTT CASSLTTGGTGNTIYF
TRBJ2-7 TRBV7-8 TRBD2 . TGTGCCAGCAGCTGGACTAGCGGGGGGTTAAACTCCTACGAGCAGTACTTC CASSWTSGGLNSYEQYF
TRBJ1-4 TRBV5-1 . many TGCGCCAGCAGCTTGGTACAGGCGCCTAATGAAAAACTGTTTTTT CASSLVQAPNEKLFF
TRBJ2-3 TRBV5-8 TRBD2 few TGTGCCAGCAGCCCGGCTAGCGGGGGGGCAGATACGCAGTATTTT CASSPASGGADTQYF